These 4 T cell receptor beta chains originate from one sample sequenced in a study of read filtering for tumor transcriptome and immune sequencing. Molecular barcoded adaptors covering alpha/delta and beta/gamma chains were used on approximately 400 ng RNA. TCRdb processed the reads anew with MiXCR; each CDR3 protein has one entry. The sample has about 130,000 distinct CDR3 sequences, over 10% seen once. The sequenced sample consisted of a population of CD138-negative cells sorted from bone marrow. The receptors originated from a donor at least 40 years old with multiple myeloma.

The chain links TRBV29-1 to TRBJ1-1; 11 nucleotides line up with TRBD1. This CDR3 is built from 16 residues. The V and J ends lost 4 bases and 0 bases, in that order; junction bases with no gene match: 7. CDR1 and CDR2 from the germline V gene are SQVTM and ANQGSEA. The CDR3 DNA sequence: TGCAGCGTTGTTGGGACAGGGGGTCCCATGAACACTGAAGCTTTCTTT. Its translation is CSVVGTGGPMNTEAFF.

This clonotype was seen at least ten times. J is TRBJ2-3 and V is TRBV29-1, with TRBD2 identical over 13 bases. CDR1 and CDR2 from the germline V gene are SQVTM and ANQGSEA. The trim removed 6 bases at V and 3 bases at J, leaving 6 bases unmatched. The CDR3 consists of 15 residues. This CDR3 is CSVTGTSGDTDTQYF. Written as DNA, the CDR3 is TGCAGCGTCACGGGGACTAGCGGGGATACAGATACGCAGTATTTT.

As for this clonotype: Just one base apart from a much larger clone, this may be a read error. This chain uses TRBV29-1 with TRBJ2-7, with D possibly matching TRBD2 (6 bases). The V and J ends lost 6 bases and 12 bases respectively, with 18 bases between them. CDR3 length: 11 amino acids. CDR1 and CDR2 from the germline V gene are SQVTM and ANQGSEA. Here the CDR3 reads CSVLKEGLRYF. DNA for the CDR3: TGCAGCGTCCTAAAGGAGGGCCTTCGGTACTTC.

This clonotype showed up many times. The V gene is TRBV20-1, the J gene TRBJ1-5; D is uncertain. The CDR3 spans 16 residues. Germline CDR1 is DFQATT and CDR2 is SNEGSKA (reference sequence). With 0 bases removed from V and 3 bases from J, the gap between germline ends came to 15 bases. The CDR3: CSARDTLGRYNQPQHF. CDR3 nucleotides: TGCAGTGCTAGAGACACCCTGGGGAGATACAATCAGCCCCAGCATTTT.